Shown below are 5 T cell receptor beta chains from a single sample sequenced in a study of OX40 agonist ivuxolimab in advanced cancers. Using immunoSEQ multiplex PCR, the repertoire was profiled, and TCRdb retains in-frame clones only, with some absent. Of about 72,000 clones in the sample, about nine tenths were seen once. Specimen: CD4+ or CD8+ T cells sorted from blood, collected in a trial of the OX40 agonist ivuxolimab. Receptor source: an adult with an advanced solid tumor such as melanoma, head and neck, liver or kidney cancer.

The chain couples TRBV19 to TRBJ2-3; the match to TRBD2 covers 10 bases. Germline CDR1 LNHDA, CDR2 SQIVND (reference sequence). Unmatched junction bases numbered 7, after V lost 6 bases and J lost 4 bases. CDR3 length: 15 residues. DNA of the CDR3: TGTGCCAGTAGCCCCACTAGCGGGGCCCCAGATACGCAGTATTTT. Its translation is CASSPTSGAPDTQYF.

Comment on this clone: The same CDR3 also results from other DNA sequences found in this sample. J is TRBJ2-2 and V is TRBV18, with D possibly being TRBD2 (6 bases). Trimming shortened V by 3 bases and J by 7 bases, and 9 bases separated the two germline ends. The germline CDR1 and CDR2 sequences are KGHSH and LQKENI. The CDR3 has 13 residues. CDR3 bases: TGTGCCAGCTCACCCCCGGGGGACGGGGAGCTGTTTTTT. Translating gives CASSPPGDGELFF.

CDR3 sequence: CASMRQGFGNTIYF. CDR3 sequence (DNA): TGTGCCAGCATGCGACAGGGGTTTGGAAACACCATATATTTT. The chain has TRBV19 and TRBJ1-3; 8 bases line up with TRBD1. The trim removed 9 bases at V and 3 bases at J, leaving 7 bases unmatched. Germline assignment: CDR1 LNHDA and CDR2 SQIVND (reference sequence). The CDR3 covers 14 residues.

CDR3 nucleotide sequence: TGTGCCAGTAGTATATTGGCCGGGGGGACTGAAGCTTTCTTT. Translation gives CASSILAGGTEAFF. V gene TRBV19 combines with J gene TRBJ1-1; D is perhaps TRBD1 (5 bases). There are 14 residues in the CDR3. Germline loops: CDR1 LNHDA, CDR2 SQIVND (reference sequence). V lost 2 bases and J lost 5, with 12 bases in between.

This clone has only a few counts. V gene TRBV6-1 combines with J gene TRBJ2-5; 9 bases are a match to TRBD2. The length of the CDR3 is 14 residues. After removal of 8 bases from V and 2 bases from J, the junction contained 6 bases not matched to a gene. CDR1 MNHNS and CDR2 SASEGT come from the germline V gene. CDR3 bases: TGTGCCAGCTTCTTAGCGGGGGTACAAGAGACCCAGTACTTC. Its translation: CASFLAGVQETQYF.